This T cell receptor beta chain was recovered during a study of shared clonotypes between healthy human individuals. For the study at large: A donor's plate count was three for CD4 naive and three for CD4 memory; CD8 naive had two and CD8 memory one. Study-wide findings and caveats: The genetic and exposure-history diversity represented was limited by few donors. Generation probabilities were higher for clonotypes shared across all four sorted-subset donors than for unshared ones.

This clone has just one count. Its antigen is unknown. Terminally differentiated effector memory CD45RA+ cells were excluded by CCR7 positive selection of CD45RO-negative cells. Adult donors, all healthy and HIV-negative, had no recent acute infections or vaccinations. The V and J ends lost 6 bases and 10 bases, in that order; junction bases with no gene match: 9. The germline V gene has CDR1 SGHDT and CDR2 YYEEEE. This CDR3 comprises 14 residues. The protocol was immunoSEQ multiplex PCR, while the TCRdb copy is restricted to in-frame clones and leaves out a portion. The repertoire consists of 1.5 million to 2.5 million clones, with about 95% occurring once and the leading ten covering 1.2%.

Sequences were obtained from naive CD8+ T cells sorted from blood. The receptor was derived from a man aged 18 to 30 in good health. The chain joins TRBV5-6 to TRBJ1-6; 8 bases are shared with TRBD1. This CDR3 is CASKRTGTGSPLHF. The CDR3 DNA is TGTGCCAGCAAGAGGACAGGGACCGGATCACCCCTCCACTTT.